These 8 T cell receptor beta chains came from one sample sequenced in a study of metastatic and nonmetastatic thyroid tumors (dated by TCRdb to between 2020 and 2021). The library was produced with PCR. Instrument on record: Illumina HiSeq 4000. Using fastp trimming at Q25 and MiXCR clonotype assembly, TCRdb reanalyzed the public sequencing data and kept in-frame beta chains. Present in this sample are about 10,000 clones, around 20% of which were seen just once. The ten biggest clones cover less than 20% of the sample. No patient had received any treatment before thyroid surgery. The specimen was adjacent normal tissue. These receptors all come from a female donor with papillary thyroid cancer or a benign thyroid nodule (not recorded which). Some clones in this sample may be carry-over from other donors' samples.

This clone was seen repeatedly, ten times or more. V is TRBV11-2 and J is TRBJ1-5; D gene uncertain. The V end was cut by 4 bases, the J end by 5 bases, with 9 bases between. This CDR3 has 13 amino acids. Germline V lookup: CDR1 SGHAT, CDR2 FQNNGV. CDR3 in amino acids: CASSSGFDQPQHF. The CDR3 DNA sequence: TGTGCCAGCAGCTCCGGGTTTGATCAGCCCCAGCATTTT.

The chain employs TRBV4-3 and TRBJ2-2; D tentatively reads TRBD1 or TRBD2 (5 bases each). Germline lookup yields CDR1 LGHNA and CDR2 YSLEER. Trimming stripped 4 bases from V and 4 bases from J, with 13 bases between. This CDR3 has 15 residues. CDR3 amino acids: CASSPTGTLTGELFF. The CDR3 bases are TGCGCCAGCAGCCCGACCGGGACCCTCACCGGGGAGCTGTTTTTT.

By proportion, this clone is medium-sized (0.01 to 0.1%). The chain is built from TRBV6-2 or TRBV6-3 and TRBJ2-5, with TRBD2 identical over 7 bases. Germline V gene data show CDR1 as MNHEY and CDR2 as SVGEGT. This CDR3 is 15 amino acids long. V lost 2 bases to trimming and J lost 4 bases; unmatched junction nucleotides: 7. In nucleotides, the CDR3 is TGTGCCAGCAGTTACGAATCAGAGCGGGGAGAGACCCAGTACTTC. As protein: CASSYESERGETQYF.

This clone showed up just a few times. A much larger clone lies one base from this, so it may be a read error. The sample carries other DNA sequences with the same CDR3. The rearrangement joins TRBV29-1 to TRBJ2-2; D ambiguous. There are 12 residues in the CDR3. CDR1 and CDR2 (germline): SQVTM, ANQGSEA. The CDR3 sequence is CSVVGNTGELFF. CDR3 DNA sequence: TGCAGCGTTGTTGGGAACACCGGTGAGCTGTTTTTT.

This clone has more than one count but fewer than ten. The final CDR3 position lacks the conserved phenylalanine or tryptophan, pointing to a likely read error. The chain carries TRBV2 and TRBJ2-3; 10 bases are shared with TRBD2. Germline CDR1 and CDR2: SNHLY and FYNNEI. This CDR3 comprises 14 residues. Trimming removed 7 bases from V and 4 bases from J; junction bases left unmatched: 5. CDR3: CASIGSGGPDTQYL. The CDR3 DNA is TGTGCCAGCATAGGTAGCGGGGGGCCAGATACGCAGTATCTT.

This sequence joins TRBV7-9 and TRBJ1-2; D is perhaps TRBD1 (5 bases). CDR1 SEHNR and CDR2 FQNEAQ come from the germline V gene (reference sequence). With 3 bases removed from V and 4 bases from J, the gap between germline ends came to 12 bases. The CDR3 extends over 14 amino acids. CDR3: CASSFPATAYGYTF. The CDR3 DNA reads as TGTGCCAGCAGCTTCCCTGCGACAGCCTATGGCTACACCTTC.

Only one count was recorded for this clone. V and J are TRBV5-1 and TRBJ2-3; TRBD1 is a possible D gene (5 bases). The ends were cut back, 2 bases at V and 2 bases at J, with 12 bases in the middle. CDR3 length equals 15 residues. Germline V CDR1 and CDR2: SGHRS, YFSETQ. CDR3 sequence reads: CASSFDLGATDTQYF. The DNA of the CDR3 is TGCGCCAGCAGCTTTGACTTAGGGGCCACAGATACGCAGTATTTT.

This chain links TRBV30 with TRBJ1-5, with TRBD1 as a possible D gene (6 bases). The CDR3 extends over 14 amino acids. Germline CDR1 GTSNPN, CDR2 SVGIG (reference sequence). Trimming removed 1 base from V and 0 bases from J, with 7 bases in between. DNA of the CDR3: TGTGCCTGGAGTGGGGGGCATAGCAATCAGCCCCAGCATTTT. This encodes CAWSGGHSNQPQHF.